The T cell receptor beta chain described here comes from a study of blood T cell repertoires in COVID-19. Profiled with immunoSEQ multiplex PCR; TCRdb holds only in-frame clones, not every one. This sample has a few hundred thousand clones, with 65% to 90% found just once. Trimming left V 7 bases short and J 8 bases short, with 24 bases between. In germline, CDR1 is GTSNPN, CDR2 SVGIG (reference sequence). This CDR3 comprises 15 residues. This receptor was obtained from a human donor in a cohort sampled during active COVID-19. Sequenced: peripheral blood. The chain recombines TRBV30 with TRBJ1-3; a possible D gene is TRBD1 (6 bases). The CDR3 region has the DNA TGTGCCTCCGAATTTGTGGGGGCGCGTGTGGACACCATATATTTT. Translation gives CASEFVGARVDTIYF. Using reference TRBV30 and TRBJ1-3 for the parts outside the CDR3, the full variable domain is SQTIHQWPATLVQPVGSPLSLECTVEGTSNPNLYWYRQAAGRGLQLLFYSVGIGQISSEVPQNLSASRPQDRQFILSSKKLLLSDSGFYLCASEFVGARVDTIYFGEGSWLTVV.